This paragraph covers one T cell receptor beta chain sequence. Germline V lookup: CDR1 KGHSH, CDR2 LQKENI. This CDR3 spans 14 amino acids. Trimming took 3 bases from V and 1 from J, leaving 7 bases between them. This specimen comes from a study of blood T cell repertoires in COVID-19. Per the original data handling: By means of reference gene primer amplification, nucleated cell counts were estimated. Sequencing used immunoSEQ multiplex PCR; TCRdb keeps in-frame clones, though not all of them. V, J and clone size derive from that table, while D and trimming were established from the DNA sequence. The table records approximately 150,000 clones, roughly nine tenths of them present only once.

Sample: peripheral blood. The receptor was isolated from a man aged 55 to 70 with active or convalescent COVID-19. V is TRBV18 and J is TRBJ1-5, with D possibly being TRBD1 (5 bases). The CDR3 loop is CASSPTESNQPQHF. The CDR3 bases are TGTGCCAGCTCACCGACAGAGAGCAATCAGCCCCAGCATTTT.